This is a list of T cell receptor beta chains from one sample in a study of blood T cells in healthy people across ages. TCRdb reanalysed the 5' RACE reads using MiXCR and keeps one entry per CDR3 protein. Of approximately 830,000 distinct CDR3 sequences in the sample, 60% to 80% were seen once. The sample comprised blood. The receptors derive from a man aged 25 to 40 in good health. Both conserved end residues are part of each CDR3.

V: TRBV4-2
J: TRBJ1-2
CDR3: CASSLVGLGAIEDGYTF

V: TRBV6-2/TRBV6-3
J: .
CDR3: CASRSGTPGETQYF

V: TRBV9
J: TRBJ2-1
CDR3: CASSLHRSKPETQFF

V: TRBV4-2
J: TRBJ2-2
CDR3: CASSLSAGDYTGELFF

V: TRBV7-9
J: TRBJ2-6
CDR3: CASSSPGRGTGANVLTF

V: TRBV6-2/TRBV6-3
J: TRBJ2-6
CDR3: CATSGANVLTF

V: TRBV7-9
J: TRBJ1-4
CDR3: CASSSGEANEKLFF

V: TRBV4-3
J: TRBJ2-1
CDR3: CASSQVGYEQFF

V: TRBV6-5
J: TRBJ2-5
CDR3: CASSYFAGGGETQYF

V: TRBV7-9
J: TRBJ1-2
CDR3: CASSSVIRPTDDGYTF

V: TRBV12-3/TRBV12-4
J: TRBJ1-2
CDR3: CASSLGDPKANYGYTF

V: TRBV27
J: TRBJ2-5
CDR3: CASSPTGGRQETQYF

V: TRBV6-1
J: TRBJ1-4
CDR3: CASSEDEGRYEKLFF

V: TRBV5-5
J: TRBJ2-3
CDR3: CASSLVGVGADTQYF

V: TRBV27
J: TRBJ2-3
CDR3: CASTPTGMDTQYF

V: TRBV6-5
J: TRBJ1-2
CDR3: CASHAEGYTF

V: TRBV2
J: .
CDR3: CASSWTDGPYEQYF

V: TRBV9
J: TRBJ1-4
CDR3: CASSVDRRSEKLFF

V: TRBV29-1
J: TRBJ2-5
CDR3: CSVEDRLPKETQYF

V: TRBV27
J: TRBJ1-6
CDR3: CAVRGGYYNSPLHF

V: TRBV20-1
J: TRBJ2-7
CDR3: CSARLAGIAEQYF

V: TRBV12-3/TRBV12-4
J: .
CDR3: CASSLFGTGGWGEQYF

V: TRBV4-3
J: TRBJ1-5
CDR3: CASSQGLGDNHQPQHF

V: TRBV28
J: TRBJ2-1
CDR3: CASSWGLAGHNEQFF

V: TRBV7-2
J: TRBJ2-5
CDR3: CASSFDITQETQYF

V: TRBV12-3/TRBV12-4
J: TRBJ2-7
CDR3: CASSITRDPGYF

V: TRBV4-3
J: TRBJ1-2
CDR3: CASSQQDRVAYYGYTF

V: TRBV7-3
J: TRBJ1-2
CDR3: CASSLIAGGESNYGYTF

V: TRBV5-6
J: TRBJ1-6
CDR3: CASSSPGSPLHF

V: TRBV5-1
J: .
CDR3: CASSSELGSGKTQYF

V: TRBV20-1
J: TRBJ2-3
CDR3: CSALGQQGTDTQYF

V: TRBV6-2/TRBV6-3
J: .
CDR3: CASSYLRVHEQYF

V: TRBV9
J: TRBJ1-2
CDR3: CASSGTGGEGYGYTF

V: TRBV3-1
J: TRBJ1-2
CDR3: CASSQLTGYYGYTF

V: TRBV5-5
J: TRBJ2-1
CDR3: CASTSRRDHNEQFF

V: TRBV29-1
J: TRBJ1-2
CDR3: CSGRDRGLGYTF

V: TRBV5-1
J: TRBJ2-1
CDR3: CASSYGSLGNEQFF

V: TRBV20-1
J: TRBJ1-5
CDR3: CSASETGKGGQPQHF

V: TRBV7-2
J: TRBJ2-7
CDR3: CASSLVGTSVSYEQYF

V: TRBV20-1
J: .
CDR3: CSAYGTGSYEQYF

V: TRBV6-5
J: .
CDR3: CASSYPGNEQYF

V: TRBV12-3/TRBV12-4
J: TRBJ2-3
CDR3: CASTDPRGGSDTQYF

V: TRBV7-9
J: TRBJ2-3
CDR3: CASSFSGVGTDTQYF

V: TRBV20-1
J: TRBJ2-1
CDR3: CSADSSSYNEQFF

V: TRBV12-3/TRBV12-4
J: TRBJ2-2
CDR3: CASSPTSGAGELFF

V: TRBV27
J: TRBJ1-2
CDR3: CASSSGLQGTGYTF

V: TRBV5-1
J: TRBJ2-3
CDR3: CASLPGTGIVVDTQYF

V: TRBV4-1
J: TRBJ2-4
CDR3: CASSQELGRMKNIRYF

V: TRBV7-2
J: TRBJ2-6
CDR3: CASSFTSSGANVLTF

V: TRBV12-3/TRBV12-4
J: TRBJ2-3
CDR3: CASSLGSSGNTDTQYF

V: TRBV20-1
J: TRBJ2-4
CDR3: CSADGGGPGNIQYF

V: TRBV6-2/TRBV6-3
J: TRBJ2-1
CDR3: CASRRDYEQFF

V: TRBV7-3
J: TRBJ2-7
CDR3: CASSSKMGQTYEQYF

V: TRBV7-3
J: TRBJ2-1
CDR3: CASSSGGPLNEQFF

V: TRBV7-2
J: .
CDR3: CASSLVAGGNQETQFF

V: TRBV20-1
J: TRBJ2-1
CDR3: CSARRQEGFHEQFF

V: TRBV7-2
J: TRBJ2-1
CDR3: CASSRQNEQFF

V: TRBV11-3
J: TRBJ2-3
CDR3: CASSPGERLFTDTQYF

V: TRBV5-1
J: TRBJ2-5
CDR3: CASSGESISEQYF